The entry below gives a single T cell receptor beta chain sequence along with its context. Which antigen it targets is not known. No base-level quality is on record; no much larger clone is a single base apart. The cohort consisted of 600 to 700 healthy bone marrow donors. At the time of sampling, every cohort member was nominally healthy, though immune exposures that went unrecorded were likely present. The donor was CMV seronegative and was included in the group of 352 seronegative cohort members. Each donor provided a peripheral blood sample, and peripheral blood mononuclear cells were used for TCR beta sequencing. Genomic DNA was extracted from the blood cell samples with the Qiagen DNeasy Blood Extraction Kit. The sample comes from a study of cytomegalovirus exposure and HLA in healthy donors (dated by TCRdb to between 2016 and 2019). About the full investigation: In an earlier analysis of 450 to 750 of the donors, 250 to 350 Gb of sequence data and approximately 120 million unique TCR beta sequences from some 170 million T cells were reported. The study aimed to test whether signatures of past pathogen exposure could be identified by cataloging public T cell receptors. All discovery cohort repertoires had been generated using a single sequencing platform. Four to six DR-DQ haplotypes were handled as single units for association and clustering, since linkage in the cohort was strong. The later analysis used no new phenotypic data to find candidate immune exposures, relying instead on TCR beta sequences and their occurrence across donors. Class I and class II HLA loci were covered by the typing at four-digit resolution. An earlier analysis of approximately 630 of the donors applied high-throughput TCR beta sequencing to assess whether each TCR beta V gene segment acted as functional or pseudogenic. Of the approximately 400 genotyped donors, 81% were placed in the genetic ancestry cluster associated with self-reported Caucasian donors. Donor age, sex, ethnicity and CMV serostatus were compiled together with the repertoire data. An early release that covered about 640 HLA-typed donors contained around 330 gigabases of sequencing data and tens of millions of unique TCR sequences. A later genetic analysis took genome-wide SNP genotypes for about 60% of the roughly 670 donors and used that subset as a discovery cohort. Across approximately 400 genotyped donors of the cohort, an average of approximately 200,000 unique TCR beta nucleotide sequences per donor were sequenced, and roughly 20% of those sequences were non-productive. To predict cytomegalovirus infection status, the study brought together high-throughput TCR immunosequencing, statistical association of individual TCRs with disease status, and machine learning. The number of typed donors differed by locus: about 629-630 for A, B, C, DRB1 and DQB1; 500 to 550 for DQA1; some 610 for DPA1; and some 430 for DPB1. In a later analysis, previously published TCR beta repertoires from several hundred donors were re-analyzed and high-resolution HLA genotyping was added so that TCR occurrence patterns could be studied. A separate validation cohort of roughly 130 different subjects was used in addition to the roughly 640-subject first cohort. The T cell repertoires of 700 or so subjects were profiled by immunosequencing and related to cytomegalovirus serostatus. Broad study findings and their caveats: According to a later analysis, most CMV-associated TCR beta chains appeared to be HLA-restricted, and the HLA associations seemed to be driven largely by CMV exposure. Only TCR beta chains were sequenced in this cohort, and the absence of alpha or paired-chain data limited detectable features. Several of the top co-occurrence clusters appeared to be linked to parvovirus B19, influenza, CMV and Epstein-Barr virus, according to a later analysis. In the study, 150 to 200 TCR beta chains were listed as associated with cytomegalovirus. In a later genetic analysis, fewer N-insertions in productive TCRs were reported among donors in an Asian-associated ancestry cluster than the 666-donor mean. The authors suggested that the approach could potentially be extended to other disease states and immunological phenotypes. Assigning TCR associations to individual alleles was difficult when HLA alleles, especially DR and DQ, strongly co-occurred. An association between a missense DCLRE1C variant and V-gene and J-gene trimming of TCR beta chains was found in a later genetic analysis and replicated in an independent cohort. A later analysis found that TCR association rates varied across HLA loci, with DRB1 alleles showing the most associated TCRs and HLA-C alleles the fewest. A cluster of highly shared sequence variants was judged likely to be a technical artifact of the sequencing pipeline. The earlier analysis of approximately 540 of the donors excluded roughly 17 rarely observed V segments, including chromosome 9 orphons, because counts were too low. Broadly in line with IMGT annotations, most TCR beta V segments showed up in productive rearrangements about 90% or about 30% of the time in an earlier analysis of a few hundred of the donors. A further reported finding was that TCR beta sequences accurately predicted the HLA-A and HLA-B alleles for most subjects in the first cohort. Compared with equally common non-associated chains, HLA-associated TCR beta chains in a later analysis were more clonally expanded and had lower generation probabilities. Correlated functional status among segregating V segments might reflect linkage disequilibrium, but an unknown experimental factor could not be ruled out. Because HLA typing was unavailable for some donors at each locus, only the typed subset was used in association tests. A later analysis associated about 17,000 TCR beta sequences with specific HLA alleles at a false discovery rate of 0.05. CMV serostatus was the only immune exposure information available for the cohort. While some public TCRs were present in many individuals, most TCR sequences turned up only very rarely across donors. Some IMGT-functional V segments, including TRBV6-2 and TRBV6-3, could not be distinguished by the 87-base-pair reads and were therefore excluded. In vitro tests confirmed that a few of the cytomegalovirus-associated TCR beta chains recognize cytomegalovirus antigens. Presence/absence analyses assumed roughly uniform sequencing depth across donors, an assumption that may not hold. In both the original and validation cohorts, the classifier was reported to diagnose cytomegalovirus status with high specificity and sensitivity.

Cut back by 3 bases and 5 bases, the V and J ends lie 11 bases apart. The CDR1 and CDR2 encoded by the germline V gene (reference sequence) are MNHNY and SVGAGI. Measured from the cysteine to the phenylalanine, the CDR3 is 14 residues long. Of all the DNA, just the CDR3 is kept, 42 bases in frame from base 1. The receptor library was made with the immunoSEQ multiplex PCR assay. The multiplex PCR relied on a mix of 60 forward primers for TCR Vbeta segments and 13 reverse primers for TCR Jbeta segments. The CDR3 region of rearranged TCR beta genes was amplified from genomic DNA by a multiplex PCR assay. On the Illumina HiSeq System, the amplified TCR beta libraries were sequenced as 87-base-pair reads. The authors' analysis ran thus. A later analysis tallied tens of millions of unique TCR beta chains across the 650 to 750 repertoires, and some 12 million of those chains were shared by two or more donors. Raw reads were error-corrected and collapsed into unique sequences with a nearest-neighbor algorithm that merged closely related sequences to remove PCR and sequencing errors. V, D and J gene segments were assigned by aligning CDR3 sequences to IMGT reference sequences. For a sequence to be retained, a match of at least six nucleotides was required to both a V gene segment and a J gene segment. Rearrangements were classified as productive when the CDR3 lacked stop codons and remained in frame with V and J, and all other rearrangements were classified as non-productive. CDR3 was defined by IMGT convention, running from the second conserved V-encoded cysteine to the conserved J-encoded phenylalanine. The earlier analysis of about 620 of the donors excluded sequences that lacked an unambiguous match to a single V gene segment. In an earlier analysis of a few hundred of the donors, V segments were called functional above 56.7% productive rearrangements and were called segregating when the between-donor standard deviation exceeded 5%. A statistical classification framework was developed to diagnose cytomegalovirus status using the catalog of TCR beta chain sequences. In a later analysis, TCR nucleotide sequences were compared against IMGT/GENE-DB human TR gene sequences so that V and J genes could be assigned. Using the TCRdist pipeline, a later analysis assigned CDR3 sequences along with most-parsimonious VDJ recombination scenarios. In a later analysis, each TCR beta chain was defined by its CDR3 amino acid sequence together with its V-gene family, and reads without a unique V-gene family were excluded. To address suspected cross-contamination and a sequencing artifact, a later analysis removed around 600 highly shared, low-generation-probability nucleotide sequences. In a later analysis, a clonal expansion index was calculated for each public chain from normalized within-repertoire ranks of inferred template counts. In a later analysis, generation probabilities were computed using a VDJ recombination model fitted to out-of-frame rearrangements, and the results were checked against IGoR. In a later analysis, TCR-TCR, TCR-HLA and TCR-CMV co-occurrence was scored with hypergeometric tests, and a repertoire-size bias correction was applied to TCR pairs. In a later analysis, false discovery rates were estimated by permuting HLA or CMV assignments 20 times. In a later analysis, co-occurring TCRs were grouped using DBSCAN, with TCRdist sequence similarity added in when clustering inside HLA-allele-positive subsets. For co-occurrence clustering, repertoires with fewer than 30,000 or more than 120,000 public chains were excluded, along with four to six repertoires with anomalous nucleotide sharing. TCRdb's version of the immuneACCESS table is confined to in-frame rearrangements and falls short of the full clone set. An unresolved V gene accounts for under half of the shortfall where checked; the remainder is of unknown origin. V and J calls and clone size are given by that table; D and trimming were obtained from the DNA. Recorded for this sample are over 150,000 clones; around 83% of them occurred a single time. Clones ranked in the top ten supply 1.6% of the sample.

The chain was built from TRBV6-6 and TRBJ2-1, and perhaps TRBD1 as D gene, on 6 matching bases. The sequenced sample consisted of PBMCs. This TCR was recovered from a man in his fifties or sixties in good health and CMV-seronegative. The CDR3 sequence is CASSYVGGHNEQFF. The nucleotide sequence is given as TGTGCCAGCAGTTATGTAGGGGGACACAATGAGCAGTTCTTC.